These T cell receptor beta chains were read from a single sample in a study of breast tumors, draining lymph nodes, adjacent tissues. TCRdb fed the multiplex PCR reads into MiXCR, producing one record per CDR3 protein. The sample consists of 150,000 to 200,000 distinct CDR3 sequences, 30% to 35% of them appearing once. Sequenced material: axillary lymph node tissue. Source of these receptors: a female donor with breast cancer. Some clones in this sample may be carry-over from other donors' samples. Each CDR3 is given with its conserved first and last residue. A D gene is named only where the DNA matches it firmly. The size entry is marked missing in some rows and otherwise reads once, few, many or a size class.

size,V,D,J,DNA,CDR3
many,TRBV4-1,NA,TRBJ2-7,TGCGCCAGCAGCCAAGAACCTCAATCCGGCAGGAGACCCTACGAGCAGTACTTC,CASSQEPQSGRRPYEQYF
many,TRBV5-8,NA,TRBJ1-2,TGTGCCAGCAGCTCCGTGGATATGGACTATGGCTACACCTTC,CASSSVDMDYGYTF
many,TRBV5-1,NA,TRBJ2-5,TGCGCCAGCAGCTGGGGGCACGGCCAGGCGACCCAGTACTTC,CASSWGHGQATQYF
NA,TRBV12-3/TRBV12-4,TRBD1,TRBJ1-5,TGTGCCAGCAGTAGGACAGGGGACAATCAGCCCCAGCATTTT,CASSRTGDNQPQHF
few,TRBV6-6,NA,TRBJ1-1,TGTGCCAGCAGTTACTCGACGGCGATGAACACTGAAGCTTTCTTT,CASSYSTAMNTEAFF
many,TRBV11-3,NA,TRBJ2-1,TGTGCCAGCAGCGGAAGCGAACGCCTCTACAATGAGCAGTTCTTC,CASSGSERLYNEQFF
many,TRBV6-1,TRBD1,TRBJ1-4,TGTGCCAGCAGTTACTCCCTGACAGGGACTAATGAAAAACTGTTTTTT,CASSYSLTGTNEKLFF
many,TRBV12-3/TRBV12-4,TRBD2,TRBJ2-1,TGTGCCAGCAAAAAAGGGACAGCGGGGGGTAGGGATGAGCAGTTCTTC,CASKKGTAGGRDEQFF
many,TRBV29-1,TRBD2,TRBJ2-7,TGCAGCGTGATCGGGACTAGCGGGGGAAGCTACGAGCAGTACTTC,CSVIGTSGGSYEQYF
once,TRBV25-1,TRBD1,TRBJ2-5,TGTGCCAGCAGTGAATACCTCGGGACAGGGAGGCGGGAGACCCAGTACTTC,CASSEYLGTGRRETQYF
many,TRBV24-1,NA,TRBJ2-7,TGTGCCACCAGCCGGACGGACTCCTACGAGCAGTACTTC,CATSRTDSYEQYF
many,TRBV2,NA,TRBJ2-5,TGTGCCAGCAGTGGGGGGCAACCCCAAGAGACCCAGTACTTC,CASSGGQPQETQYF
NA,TRBV24-1,NA,TRBJ2-1,TGTGCCACCAGCGGTTTGTGGGGGGGCCAGAATGAGCAGTTCTTC,CATSGLWGGQNEQFF
NA,TRBV20-1,TRBD2,TRBJ2-1,TGCAGTGCTGACAGATTTGGTACTAGCGGGAGTGGTGAGCAGTTCTTC,CSADRFGTSGSGEQFF
NA,TRBV24-1,NA,TRBJ2-1,TGTGCCACCAGTGATCCAGGACAGGGGAGCGGGAGTAGGGGAGTAGAGCAGTTCTTC,CATSDPGQGSGSRGVEQFF